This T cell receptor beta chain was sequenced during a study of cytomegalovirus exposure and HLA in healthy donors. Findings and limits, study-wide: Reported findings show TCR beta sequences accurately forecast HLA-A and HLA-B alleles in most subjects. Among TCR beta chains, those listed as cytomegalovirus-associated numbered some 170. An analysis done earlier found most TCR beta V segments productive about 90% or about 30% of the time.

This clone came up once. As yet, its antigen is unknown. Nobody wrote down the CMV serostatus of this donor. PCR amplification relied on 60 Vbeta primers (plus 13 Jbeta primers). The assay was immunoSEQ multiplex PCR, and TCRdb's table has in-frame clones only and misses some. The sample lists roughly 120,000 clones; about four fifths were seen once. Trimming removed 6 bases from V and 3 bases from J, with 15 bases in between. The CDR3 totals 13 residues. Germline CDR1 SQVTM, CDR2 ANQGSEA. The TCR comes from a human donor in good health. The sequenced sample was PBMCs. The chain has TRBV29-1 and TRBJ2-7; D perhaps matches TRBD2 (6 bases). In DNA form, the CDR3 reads TGCAGCGTCCTGACTAGAACTCGCTACGAGCAGTACTTC. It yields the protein CSVLTRTRYEQYF.